Following are 5 T cell receptor beta chains from one sample sequenced in a study of T cell repertoires in cytomegalovirus infection. Antigens of these TCRs are unknown. Each CDR3 protein is one row after TCRdb ran MiXCR on the reads. The top ten hold roughly 12% of the sample, which has hundreds of thousands of distinct CDR3 sequences, approximately 30% seen once. Sequencing was performed on cultured CD8+ T cells from PBMCs, taken from culture after CMV antigen stimulation. The receptors here all came from a human donor in good health (CMV status not recorded). Some clones in this sample may be carry-over from other donors' samples.

This clonotype was detected ten times or more. The chain links TRBV7-2 to TRBJ2-1; D unresolved. Germline loops: CDR1 SGHTA, CDR2 FQGNSA. The V and J ends lost 1 base and 0 bases respectively, with 7 bases between them. This CDR3 contains 15 residues. Here the CDR3 reads CASSLVADSYNEQFF. The CDR3 region has the DNA TGTGCCAGCAGCTTAGTGGCGGACTCCTACAATGAGCAGTTCTTC.

The chain is built from TRBV7-6 and TRBJ1-1; D perhaps matches TRBD1 (5 bases). V dropped 3 bases and J dropped 5 bases, with 16 bases sitting between them. This CDR3 spans 15 amino acids. CDR1 and CDR2 (germline): SGHVS, FNYEAQ. This CDR3 is CASSLRQLSVTEAFF. CDR3 in DNA: TGTGCCAGCAGCTTGAGACAGCTTTCGGTAACTGAAGCTTTCTTT.

The gene calls are TRBV12-3 or TRBV12-4 and TRBJ1-1; 7 bases align to TRBD1. The CDR3 length is 16 residues. V was clipped by 6 bases and J by 0 bases; unmatched bases: 10. CDR3 amino acids: CASSTTTRGLNTEAFF. The CDR3 nucleotides read TGTGCCAGCAGCACCACCACTAGGGGGCTGAACACTGAAGCTTTCTTT.

This clonotype appeared a few times. Sequence at one end of the junction differs from germline and may be a read error. The V and J genes are TRBV6-2 or TRBV6-3 and TRBJ2-2; 7 nucleotides line up with TRBD1. The CDR3 loop spans 15 amino acids. The germline CDR1 and CDR2 sequences are MNHEY and SVGEGT. The CDR3, as DNA: TGTGCCAGCAGTTACGTGGACAGGAACCCCGGGGAGCTGTTTTTT. This sequence encodes CASSYVDRNPGELFF.

J is TRBJ2-7 and V is TRBV15; the match to TRBD1 covers 7 bases. The germline V gene has CDR1 LNHNV and CDR2 YYDKDF (reference sequence). V shed 5 bases, J shed 6 bases, and the junction held 7 bases outside the gene matches. This CDR3 is 13 amino acids long. CDR3 sequence (DNA): TGTGCCACCAGCTCCCCTCCAGGGGGCGAGCAGTACGTC. Translated: CATSSPPGGEQYV.